Listed below are T cell receptor beta chains from one sample, sequenced in a study of patients and donors after allogeneic stem cell transplantation. MiXCR was run by TCRdb on the RT-PCR reads, yielding one entry per CDR3 protein. The sample records some 880,000 distinct CDR3 sequences, roughly 18% being singletons. The sequenced sample consisted of blood, either unsorted or a sorted T cell fraction (not recorded which). The source of these receptors is a human donor who was either an allogeneic HSCT recipient or a stem cell or donor lymphocyte infusion donor (not recorded which). It is not recorded whose cells these are; they may come from a transplant donor. The CDR3 runs from the conserved cysteine through the conserved F or W. The order of the fields is V gene, clone size, D gene, J gene, CDR3 DNA, CDR3 protein. A D gene is named only where the DNA matches it firmly. Only part of the rows carry a size: once, few, many, or a class if the clone is expanded.

TRBV20-1	many	NA	TRBJ1-5	TGCAGTGCTAGAGATCGGGCAGGCTTAAATCAGCCCCAGCATTTT	CSARDRAGLNQPQHF
TRBV10-3	NA	TRBD1	TRBJ1-1	TGTGCCATCAGTGAATACCAGGGGGACACTGAAGCTTTCTTT	CAISEYQGDTEAFF
TRBV4-1	NA	NA	TRBJ1-6	TGCGCCAGCAGCGGAGACAGGAATAATTCACCCCTCCACTTT	CASSGDRNNSPLHF
TRBV6-1	once	NA	TRBJ1-2	TGTGCCAGCAGCCCTACCCCGGGTGGGGGTGGCTACACCTTC	CASSPTPGGGGYTF
TRBV3-1	few	NA	TRBJ2-6	TGTGCCAGCAGCCGGACCAGGGTAACAGGGGCCAACGTCCTGACTTTC	CASSRTRVTGANVLTF
TRBV11-3	few	TRBD2	TRBJ2-1	TGTGCCAGCACCACACCCCGCGGGAGCTACAATGAGCAGTTCTTC	CASTTPRGSYNEQFF
TRBV9	NA	NA	TRBJ1-1	TGTGCCAGCAGCGTAGTTTCTAGGGTTGACCCTTACGGCACTGAAGCTTTCTTT	CASSVVSRVDPYGTEAFF
TRBV6-1	many	NA	TRBJ1-1	TGTGCCAGCAATGTAGGCAGGAGGAGCACTGAAGCTTTCTTT	CASNVGRRSTEAFF
TRBV6-1	NA	NA	TRBJ2-1	TGTGCCAGCAGTGAGGAGGGTTACAATGAGCAGTTCTTC	CASSEEGYNEQFF
TRBV6-1	many	NA	TRBJ2-7	TGTGCCAGCAGCCTCCCGACACTGAGCTCCTACGAGCAGTACTTC	CASSLPTLSSYEQYF
TRBV15	NA	NA	TRBJ1-1	TGTGCCACCAGCAGAGAAATTGGGACGGTGAACACTGAAGCTTTCTTT	CATSREIGTVNTEAFF
TRBV3-1	NA	NA	TRBJ2-1	TGTGCCAGCAGCCAAGTTGGCATGCGAAGCTCCTACAATGAGCAGTTCTTC	CASSQVGMRSSYNEQFF
TRBV20-1	NA	TRBD2	TRBJ2-3	TGCAGTGCTAGTCCTAGCGGGAGCGCAGATACGCAGTATTTT	CSASPSGSADTQYF
TRBV10-3	many	NA	TRBJ1-1	TGTGCCATCAGTGAGTTCGAAAATCGGCAGAACACTGAAGCTTTCTTT	CAISEFENRQNTEAFF
TRBV15	few	NA	TRBJ2-1	TGTGCCACCAGCAGAGATGACTACCCGGATGAGCAGTTCTTC	CATSRDDYPDEQFF
TRBV18	few	NA	TRBJ2-7	TGTGCCAGCTCACCACTTCCAGGCTACGAGCAGTACTTC	CASSPLPGYEQYF
TRBV4-2	NA	TRBD2	TRBJ2-1	TGTGCCAGCAGCCAAGATCGGACTAGCGGGGGGGCGGTAAATGAGCAGTTCTTC	CASSQDRTSGGAVNEQFF
TRBV7-8	few	NA	TRBJ2-3	TGTGCCAGCAGCTTTATGGCAGATACGCAGTATTTT	CASSFMADTQYF
TRBV12-3/TRBV12-4	few	NA	TRBJ2-6	TGTGCCAGCAGCAAAACTAAAGTCTCTGGGGCCAACGTCCTGACTTTC	CASSKTKVSGANVLTF
TRBV5-1	few	NA	TRBJ2-2	TGCGCCAGCAGCTTGGCCAAAGCCGGGGAGCTGTTTTTT	CASSLAKAGELFF
TRBV6-1	NA	NA	TRBJ1-6	TGTGCCAGCATCCAACGGGGGGCAAACAATTCACCCCTCCACTTT	CASIQRGANNSPLHF
TRBV7-9	few	NA	TRBJ2-5	TGTGCCAGCAGCTTAGGAAGGGGCCTTCAAGAGACCCAGTACTTC	CASSLGRGLQETQYF
TRBV12-3/TRBV12-4	NA	TRBD1	TRBJ1-5	TGTGCCAGCAGTTCGAGACAGGGGGCTACCAATCAGCCCCAGCATTTT	CASSSRQGATNQPQHF
TRBV12-3/TRBV12-4	NA	TRBD2	TRBJ2-4	TGTGCCAGCACCCTGGGCCGTCTAGCGGGACTAGCCAAAAACATTCAGTACTTC	CASTLGRLAGLAKNIQYF
TRBV5-1	few	TRBD1	TRBJ2-7	TGCGCCAGCAGCCTACAGACAGGGACCTACGAGCAGTACTTC	CASSLQTGTYEQYF
TRBV24-1	once	NA	TRBJ1-2	TGTGCCACCAGTGATTGGCGGAGAGGCGGGGGCTACACCTTC	CATSDWRRGGGYTF
TRBV5-4	NA	NA	TRBJ2-3	TGTGCCAGCTGGGGAAGGGAGGCAGATACGCAGTATTTT	CASWGREADTQYF
TRBV27	few	TRBD1	TRBJ2-7	TGTGCCAGCAGGGACAGGGTAAACTACGAGCAGTACTTC	CASRDRVNYEQYF
TRBV20-1	few	TRBD2	TRBJ2-3	TGCAGTGCTATGACTAGCGGGGGGCCAGATACGCAGTATTTT	CSAMTSGGPDTQYF
TRBV5-1	NA	TRBD1	TRBJ2-7	TGCGCCAGCACGGAAGGGGGCCGGTACGAGCAGTACTTC	CASTEGGRYEQYF
TRBV20-1	NA	NA	TRBJ2-7	TGCAGTGCTAGAGATATCAAGAACTCCTACGAGCAGTACTTC	CSARDIKNSYEQYF
TRBV5-5	few	NA	TRBJ1-2	TGTGCCAGCAGCGATGGGGGAAGGCGCTATGGCTACACCTTC	CASSDGGRRYGYTF
TRBV7-8	few	NA	TRBJ2-1	TGTGCCAGCAGCCGAATAGGGGCGCGGGATGAGCAGTTCTTC	CASSRIGARDEQFF
TRBV9	few	TRBD2	TRBJ2-1	TGTGCCAGCAGCGGAGGAACGACTAGCCGGAGGGGTAATGAGCAGTTCTTC	CASSGGTTSRRGNEQFF
TRBV11-2	few	NA	TRBJ2-1	TGTGCCAGCAGCGTGGTCCCGGGGGACAATGAGCAGTTCTTC	CASSVVPGDNEQFF
TRBV2	NA	NA	TRBJ2-7	TGTGCCAGCCAGAAGGGGCAGTCCTCCTACGAGCAGTACTTC	CASQKGQSSYEQYF
TRBV4-1	NA	TRBD1	TRBJ1-1	TGCGCCAGCAGCCAATACAGGGGGGACACTGAAGCTTTCTTT	CASSQYRGDTEAFF
TRBV19	few	TRBD2	TRBJ2-5	TGTGCCAGTAAGGCTAGCGGGAGGGGAGAGACCCAGTACTTC	CASKASGRGETQYF
TRBV4-1	NA	NA	TRBJ1-1	TGCGCCAGCAGCCAAGTGGTGGGGACGACTGAAGCTTTCTTT	CASSQVVGTTEAFF
TRBV20-1	many	NA	TRBJ1-1	TGCAGTGCTAGTCGGGGGAGCGCTGAAGCTTTCTTT	CSASRGSAEAFF
TRBV5-1	NA	TRBD2	TRBJ2-2	TGCGCCAGCAGCCGAATAGCGGGAGAGCGAACCGGGGAGCTGTTTTTT	CASSRIAGERTGELFF
TRBV12-3/TRBV12-4	NA	NA	TRBJ1-4	TGTGCCAGCAGTTACCAAGAAAAACTGTTTTTT	CASSYQEKLFF
TRBV4-3	few	NA	TRBJ1-4	TGCGCCAGCAGCCAAGGAATGAAGGAAAATGAAAAACTGTTTTTT	CASSQGMKENEKLFF
TRBV4-1	many	NA	TRBJ2-3	TGCGCCAGCAGCCACCAAGATACGCAGTATTTT	CASSHQDTQYF
TRBV7-9	NA	NA	TRBJ1-2	TGTGCCAGCAGCTTCGGGGATGACCTGCGGTATGGCTACACCTTC	CASSFGDDLRYGYTF
TRBV3-1	few	NA	TRBJ1-1	TGTGCCAGCGCTGACAGGAACACTGAAGCTTTCTTT	CASADRNTEAFF
TRBV27	NA	TRBD1	TRBJ1-2	TGTGCCAGCCGATATAAGACAGGGCCTTGGGGCTACACCTTC	CASRYKTGPWGYTF
TRBV12-3/TRBV12-4	few	TRBD1	TRBJ2-1	TGTGCCAGCAGTCCCGGACAGGGTCTGGAGCAGTTCTTC	CASSPGQGLEQFF
TRBV11-2	few	NA	TRBJ2-7	TGTGCCAGCAGCTTGTTACAGGGATTAAACTACGAGCAGTACTTC	CASSLLQGLNYEQYF
TRBV10-3	few	NA	TRBJ1-6	TGTGCCATCAGTGAGTCCGGCAGGGGAAACTATAATTCACCCCTCCACTTT	CAISESGRGNYNSPLHF
TRBV27	NA	NA	TRBJ2-1	NA	CASSSSPLSGRAPEQFF
TRBV20-1	few	NA	TRBJ2-4	TGCAGCCAGCGCGCGGGAAGCAAAAACATTCAGTACTTC	CSQRAGSKNIQYF
TRBV6-1	few	NA	TRBJ2-3	TGTGCCAGCAGTATCCAGGGACTTCACACTAGCACAGATACGCAGTATTTT	CASSIQGLHTSTDTQYF
TRBV5-1	NA	TRBD1	TRBJ1-2	TGCGCCAGCAGCTTGATCGGACAGGAGGGAAATGGCTACACCTTC	CASSLIGQEGNGYTF